Detailed here is one T cell receptor beta chain. What it binds is unknown. Relative to the germline gene, one junction end is altered; a read error may explain this. This CDR3 is 14 amino acids long. Germline assignment: CDR1 SGHRS and CDR2 YFSETQ. This sample is part of a study of cytomegalovirus exposure and HLA in healthy donors. Study-wide points: Among TCR beta chains of equal frequency, HLA-associated ones were more clonally expanded in a later analysis. High sensitivity and specificity were reportedly achieved when the classifier diagnosed cytomegalovirus status.

Primers included in the PCR were 60 Vbeta and 13 Jbeta primers. Authors' processing steps: In a later analysis, approximately 80 million unique TCR beta chains included roughly 11 million shared by two or more donors. The data were produced by immunoSEQ multiplex PCR, yet TCRdb's version contains in-frame clones alone and is incomplete. V and J calls and clone size are given by that table; D and trimming were obtained from the DNA. The sample lists approximately 150,000 clones; about two thirds were seen once. In nominal health when sampled, donors likely had unrecorded immune exposures nonetheless.

The origin of this receptor is a man aged 40-49 years in good health and CMV-seronegative. Input material: PBMCs. The V call is TRBV5-1, the J call TRBJ1-2; 7 nucleotides match TRBD1. The CDR3 nucleotides are TGCGCCAGCAGCGCTAGGAAGGGGGCCTATGGCTACCCCTTC. It encodes CASSARKGAYGYPF. Based on the CDR3 plus reference TRBV5-1 and TRBJ1-2, the full variable domain is KAGVTQTPRYLIKTRGQQVTLSCSPISGHRSVSWYQQTPGQGLQFLFEYFSETQRNKGNFPGRFSGRQFSNSRSEMNVSTLELGDSALYLCASSARKGAYGYPFGSGTRLTVV.